This T cell receptor (beta chain) was recorded in a study of shared clonotypes between healthy human individuals. The V gene end was trimmed by 0 bases and the J gene end by 7 bases; junction bases not matched to a gene: 14. This CDR3 comprises 17 residues. Germline loops: CDR1 GTSNPN, CDR2 SVGIG (reference sequence). Assay used: immunoSEQ multiplex PCR; TCRdb lists only in-frame clones, some missing. Among around 2,000,000 clones, under 95% were seen once, and the ten largest hold more than 1.5%. Selected positively for CCR7 and CD45RO-negative, naive CD8 cells excluded terminally differentiated effector memory CD45RA+ cells.

This sequence originates from a man in his late teens or twenties in good health. Some clones in this sample may be carry-over from other donors' samples. The chain recombines TRBV30 with TRBJ1-4; 7 bases fit TRBD1. The sample comprised naive CD8+ T cells from PBMCs. Here the CDR3 reads CAWSVTASGTVSEKLFF. CDR3 sequence (DNA): TGTGCCTGGAGTGTAACCGCATCCGGGACAGTCTCTGAAAAACTGTTTTTT.